One TCR beta chain is described in this entry. This record belongs to a study of control samples from healthy donors and cancer patients. Repertoires were generated with immunoSEQ multiplex PCR, while TCRdb's copy carries only in-frame clones and drops some. Of about 160,000 clones in the sample, about 94% were seen once. Germline V CDR1 and CDR2: MNHNS, SASEGT. Trimming removed 1 base at V and 12 bases at J, with 9 bases between. This CDR3 comprises 12 residues. The sequenced sample consisted of PBMCs. This receptor was taken from a man aged 55 to 70 with colorectal cancer. The V call is TRBV6-1, the J call TRBJ1-4; possibly TRBD1 for D (5 bases). This CDR3 is CASSEGGVELFF. The CDR3 bases are TGTGCCAGCAGTGAAGGGGGGGTAGAACTGTTTTTT.